The source of this TCR beta chain is a study of blood T cell repertoires in COVID-19. Study-wide context: In each case, the material was cDNA or gDNA derived from T cells, B-cell-depleted T cells, or PBMCs.

Clones were read by immunoSEQ multiplex PCR, and TCRdb kept only the in-frame ones, dropping some. The table includes 250,000 to 300,000 clones, about 88% detected once. V was pared by 0 bases and J by 8 bases, with 1 base of the junction left unmatched. CDR3 size: 12 residues. CDR1 and CDR2 (germline): GTSNPN, SVGIG (reference sequence). This chain connects TRBV30 to TRBJ2-1, with TRBD2 matching 7 bases. Sequenced sample: peripheral blood. The source of this sequence is a young man with active or convalescent COVID-19. In DNA form, the CDR3 reads TGTGCCTGGAGTGTAACTAGCGATGAGCAGTTCTTC. This sequence encodes CAWSVTSDEQFF.